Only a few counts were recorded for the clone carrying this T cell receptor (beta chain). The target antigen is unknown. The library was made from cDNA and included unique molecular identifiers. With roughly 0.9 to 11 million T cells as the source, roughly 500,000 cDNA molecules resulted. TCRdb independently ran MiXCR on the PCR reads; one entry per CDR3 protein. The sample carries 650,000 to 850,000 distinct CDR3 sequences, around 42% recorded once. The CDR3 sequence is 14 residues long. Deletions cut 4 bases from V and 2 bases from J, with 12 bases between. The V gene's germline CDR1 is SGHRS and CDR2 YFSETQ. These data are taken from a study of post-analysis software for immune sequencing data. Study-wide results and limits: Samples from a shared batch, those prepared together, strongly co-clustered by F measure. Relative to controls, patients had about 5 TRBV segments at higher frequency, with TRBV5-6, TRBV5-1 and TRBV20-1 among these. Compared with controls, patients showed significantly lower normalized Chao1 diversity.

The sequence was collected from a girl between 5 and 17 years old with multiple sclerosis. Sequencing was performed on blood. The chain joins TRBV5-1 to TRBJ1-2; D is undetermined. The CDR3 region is CASSPESLNYGYTF. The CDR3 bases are TGCGCCAGCAGCCCGGAGAGCCTGAACTATGGCTACACCTTC.